A selection of T cell receptor beta chains follows, all from one sample in a study of spatial heterogeneity in lung cancer. TCRdb recomputed calls from the 5' RACE reads with MiXCR, one row per CDR3 protein. The table includes about 48,000 distinct CDR3 sequences, around 5.2% detected once. Sample: PBMCs, taken at surgery. Receptors were obtained from a male donor with early-stage non-small cell lung cancer. Each CDR3 is given with its conserved first and last residue. Fields, in order: D gene, J gene, V gene, clone size, CDR3 protein, CDR3 DNA. The D gene is left open where the match is weak. Clone sizes are given selectively: once, few, many, or a class where the clone is expanded.

D gene: .; J gene: TRBJ2-7; V gene: TRBV20-1; clone size: many; CDR3 protein: CSARGGGGEDYEQYF; CDR3 DNA: TGCAGTGCTAGAGGCGGTGGAGGTGAAGACTACGAGCAGTACTTC
D gene: .; J gene: TRBJ2-2; V gene: TRBV27; clone size: .; CDR3 protein: CASTYSARGELFF; CDR3 DNA: TGTGCCAGCACCTACAGTGCCCGCGGGGAGCTGTTTTTT
D gene: TRBD2; J gene: TRBJ2-3; V gene: TRBV29-1; clone size: many; CDR3 protein: CSVVPAGADTQYF; CDR3 DNA: TGCAGCGTTGTACCAGCGGGAGCAGATACGCAGTATTTT
D gene: .; J gene: TRBJ2-7; V gene: TRBV13; clone size: many; CDR3 protein: CASSLGRSGPSYEQYF; CDR3 DNA: TGTGCCAGCAGCTTAGGGAGGTCGGGGCCATCCTACGAGCAGTACTTC
D gene: TRBD2; J gene: TRBJ2-5; V gene: TRBV4-1; clone size: many; CDR3 protein: CASSRRTSGQLETQYF; CDR3 DNA: TGCGCCAGCAGCCGCCGGACTAGCGGACAGCTAGAGACCCAGTACTTC
D gene: .; J gene: TRBJ2-2; V gene: TRBV19; clone size: many; CDR3 protein: CASSSSRGMGTGELFF; CDR3 DNA: TGTGCCAGTAGCTCCTCGAGGGGCATGGGGACCGGGGAGCTGTTTTTT
D gene: .; J gene: TRBJ2-4; V gene: TRBV12-3/TRBV12-4; clone size: many; CDR3 protein: CASSLGIGSIQYF; CDR3 DNA: TGTGCCAGCAGTTTAGGTATAGGGTCCATTCAGTACTTC
D gene: TRBD2; J gene: TRBJ2-7; V gene: TRBV9; clone size: many; CDR3 protein: CASSADSVAGGPKSYEQYF; CDR3 DNA: TGTGCCAGCAGCGCCGATTCCGTAGCGGGAGGCCCCAAATCCTACGAGCAGTACTTC
D gene: .; J gene: TRBJ2-3; V gene: TRBV4-1; clone size: many; CDR3 protein: CASSPLWDFLSGTDTQYF; CDR3 DNA: TGCGCCAGCAGCCCCCTTTGGGACTTTCTTTCTGGCACAGATACGCAGTATTTT
D gene: TRBD2; J gene: TRBJ2-1; V gene: TRBV20-1; clone size: .; CDR3 protein: CSASVLAGGGGSYNEQFF; CDR3 DNA: TGCAGTGCTAGCGTCCTAGCGGGAGGAGGTGGCTCCTACAATGAGCAGTTCTTC
D gene: TRBD1; J gene: TRBJ2-5; V gene: TRBV20-1; clone size: many; CDR3 protein: CSVVQGEEETQYF; CDR3 DNA: TGCAGTGTTGTACAGGGGGAGGAAGAGACCCAGTACTTC
D gene: TRBD2; J gene: TRBJ2-1; V gene: TRBV11-2; clone size: many; CDR3 protein: CASSLEPGLEQFF; CDR3 DNA: TGTGCCAGCAGCTTAGAACCGGGACTAGAGCAGTTCTTC
D gene: .; J gene: TRBJ2-2; V gene: TRBV2; clone size: many; CDR3 protein: CASTSGPNTGELFF; CDR3 DNA: TGTGCCAGCACCTCCGGACCGAACACCGGGGAGCTGTTTTTT
D gene: TRBD2; J gene: TRBJ2-5; V gene: TRBV3-1; clone size: many; CDR3 protein: CASSHRTSGVQETQYF; CDR3 DNA: TGTGCCAGCAGCCATCGGACTAGCGGGGTCCAAGAGACCCAGTACTTC